These 2 T cell receptor beta chains were sequenced from one sample in a study of T cell repertoires in cytomegalovirus infection. TCRdb used MiXCR to reprocess the reads, holding one entry per CDR3 protein. This table holds 740,000 or so distinct CDR3 sequences, 35% found once. Source material: PBMCs. All receptors derive from a human donor in good health (CMV status not recorded). Some clones in this sample may be carry-over from other donors' samples.

In this sample, this clonotype turned up a few times. The CDR3 protein is CASSSGLALNIQYF. The CDR3 DNA follows: TGTGCCAGCAGCTCGGGACTAGCGTTAAACATTCAGTACTTC. V and J are TRBV5-5 and TRBJ2-4; 10 bases agree with TRBD2. Germline V gene data show CDR1 as SGHKS and CDR2 as YYEKEE (reference sequence). Trimming took 3 bases from V and 6 from J; bases not matched to a gene: 3. The CDR3 consists of 14 residues. Variable domain in full (rest from reference TRBV5-5 and TRBJ2-4): DAGVTQSPTHLIKTRGQQVTLRCSPISGHKSVSWYQQVLGQGPQFIFQYYEKEERGRGNFPDRFSARQFPNYSSELNVNALLLGDSALYLCASSSGLALNIQYFGAGTRLSVL.

V usage is TRBV29-1 and J usage is TRBJ2-5; D is unresolved. The CDR3 consists of 12 residues. The germline V gene encodes CDR1 SQVTM and CDR2 ANQGSEA. Deletions cut 5 bases from V and 0 bases from J, with 7 bases between. The CDR3 reads CSVLEHQETQYF. CDR3 coding DNA: TGCAGCGTTCTGGAGCACCAAGAGACCCAGTACTTC.